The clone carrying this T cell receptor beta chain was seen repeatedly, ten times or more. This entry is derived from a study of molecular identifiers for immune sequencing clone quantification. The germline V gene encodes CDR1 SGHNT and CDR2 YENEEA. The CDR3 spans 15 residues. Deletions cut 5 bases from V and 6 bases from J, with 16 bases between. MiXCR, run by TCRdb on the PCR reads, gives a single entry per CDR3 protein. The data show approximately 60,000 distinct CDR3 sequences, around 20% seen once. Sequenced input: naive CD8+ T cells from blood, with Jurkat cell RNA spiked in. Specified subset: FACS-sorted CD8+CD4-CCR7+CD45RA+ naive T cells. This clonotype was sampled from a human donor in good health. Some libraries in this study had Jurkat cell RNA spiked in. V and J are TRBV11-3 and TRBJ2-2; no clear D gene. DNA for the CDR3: TGTGCCAGCAGCGGACGGCGTACCCGGGCCGGGGAGCTGTTTTTT. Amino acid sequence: CASSGRRTRAGELFF.